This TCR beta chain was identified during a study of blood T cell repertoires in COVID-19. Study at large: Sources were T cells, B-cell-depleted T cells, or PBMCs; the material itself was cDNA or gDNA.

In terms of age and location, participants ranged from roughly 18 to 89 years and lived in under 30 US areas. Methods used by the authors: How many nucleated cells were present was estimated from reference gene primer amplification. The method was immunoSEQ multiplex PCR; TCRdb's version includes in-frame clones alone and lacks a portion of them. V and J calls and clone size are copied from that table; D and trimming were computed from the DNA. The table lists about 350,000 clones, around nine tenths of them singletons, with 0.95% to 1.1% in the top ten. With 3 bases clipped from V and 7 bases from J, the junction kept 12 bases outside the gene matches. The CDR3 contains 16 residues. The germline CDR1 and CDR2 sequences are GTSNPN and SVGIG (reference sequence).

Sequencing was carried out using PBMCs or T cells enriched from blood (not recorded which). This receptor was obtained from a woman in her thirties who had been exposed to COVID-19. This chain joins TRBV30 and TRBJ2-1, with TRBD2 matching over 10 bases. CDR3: CAWSPLGQREGNEQFF. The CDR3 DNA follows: TGTGCCTGGAGCCCCTTGGGCCAGCGGGAGGGTAATGAGCAGTTCTTC.